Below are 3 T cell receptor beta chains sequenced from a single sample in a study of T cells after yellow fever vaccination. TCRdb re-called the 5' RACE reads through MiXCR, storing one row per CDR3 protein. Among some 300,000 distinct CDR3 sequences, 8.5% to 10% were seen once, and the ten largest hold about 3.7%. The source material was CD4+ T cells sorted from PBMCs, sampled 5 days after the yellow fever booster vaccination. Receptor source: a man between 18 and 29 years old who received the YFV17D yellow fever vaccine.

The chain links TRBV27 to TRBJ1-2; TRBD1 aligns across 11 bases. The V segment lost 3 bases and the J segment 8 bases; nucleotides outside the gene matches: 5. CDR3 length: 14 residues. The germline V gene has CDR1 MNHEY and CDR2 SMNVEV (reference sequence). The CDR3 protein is CASSFRTGGVGYTF. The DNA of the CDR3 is TGTGCCAGCAGTTTCCGGACAGGGGGCGTGGGCTACACCTTC.

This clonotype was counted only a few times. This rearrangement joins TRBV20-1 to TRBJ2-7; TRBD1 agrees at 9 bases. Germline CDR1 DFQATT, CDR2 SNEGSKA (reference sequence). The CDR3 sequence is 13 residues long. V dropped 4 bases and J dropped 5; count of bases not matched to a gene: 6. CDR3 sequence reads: CSAIGTGINEQYV. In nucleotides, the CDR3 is TGCAGTGCTATCGGGACAGGGATCAACGAGCAGTACGTC.

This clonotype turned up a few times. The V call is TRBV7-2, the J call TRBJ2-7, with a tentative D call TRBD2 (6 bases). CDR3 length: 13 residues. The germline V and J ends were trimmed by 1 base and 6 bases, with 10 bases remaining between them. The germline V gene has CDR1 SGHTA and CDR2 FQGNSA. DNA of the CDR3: TGTGCCAGCAGCTTAGTGCGGGGTAGCGAGCAGTACTTC. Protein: CASSLVRGSEQYF.